This entry lists 23 T cell receptor beta chains sequenced from one sample in a study of T cells in Graves' hyperthyroidism and ophthalmopathy. RNA transcripts yielded amplified TCR beta CDR3 regions. HTBI primers were used for first-round RT-PCR of the TCR CDR3. TCRdb processed the multiplex PCR reads anew with MiXCR; each CDR3 protein has one entry. The sample contains more than 550,000 distinct CDR3 sequences, roughly 17% of which appear only once. Sequencing input: blood. The receptor source for this set is a man aged 45-65 years with Graves' hyperthyroidism.

At least ten counts were recorded for this clonotype. V gene TRBV2 combines with J gene TRBJ1-5; D gene unclear. This CDR3 is built from 14 residues. V was pared by 6 bases and J by 0 bases, with 9 bases between. The germline gives CDR1 SNHLY, CDR2 FYNNEI. CDR3 in amino acids: CASRQYDSNQPQHF. The CDR3 DNA reads as TGTGCCAGCAGGCAGTATGATAGCAATCAGCCCCAGCATTTT.

This clonotype appeared many times. J is TRBJ1-1 and V is TRBV7-3, with TRBD1 as a possible D gene (5 bases). Trimming left V 0 bases short and J 5 bases short, with 22 bases between. The CDR3 consists of 18 residues. Germline lookup yields CDR1 SGHTA and CDR2 FQGTGA. The CDR3: CASSLTPGLPTWGTEAFF. CDR3 in DNA: TGTGCCAGCAGCTTAACCCCGGGCCTCCCCACCTGGGGGACTGAAGCTTTCTTT.

The chain recombines TRBV7-8 with TRBJ2-1; weak D call: TRBD2 (6 bases). The CDR3 extends over 14 amino acids. Per the germline V gene, CDR1 is SGHVS and CDR2 is FQNEAQ. V was shortened by 4 bases and J by 7 bases, with 14 bases between the two germline ends. CDR3 nucleotides: TGTGCCAGCAGCTCCGGGACTCTCGCGAATGAGCAGTTCTTC. It encodes CASSSGTLANEQFF.

This sequence joins TRBV10-3 and TRBJ1-1; weak D call: TRBD1 (6 bases). Trimming left V 5 bases short and J 1 base short, with 14 bases between. Germline loops: CDR1 ENHRY, CDR2 SYGVKD. The CDR3 covers 15 residues. Here the CDR3 reads CAISPGVGENTEAFF. The DNA of the CDR3 is TGTGCCATCAGTCCAGGGGTAGGAGAGAACACTGAAGCTTTCTTT.

This clonotype was counted at least ten times. The rearrangement links TRBV28 to TRBJ2-2; 8 bases align to TRBD2. The CDR3 totals 16 residues. The V gene's germline CDR1 is MDHEN and CDR2 SYDVKM. The ends lost 4 bases at V and 7 bases at J; junction bases unmatched: 11. CDR3 sequence: CASSSSGGPRGGELFF. CDR3 coding DNA: TGTGCCAGCAGTTCCTCGGGAGGGCCTAGGGGCGGGGAGCTGTTTTTT.

This clonotype has a count of ten or more. The chain couples TRBV18 to TRBJ2-1; 7 bases map to TRBD2. The CDR3 totals 14 residues. The V gene's germline CDR1 is KGHSH and CDR2 LQKENI. J gave up 9 bases and V 3 bases, and 8 bases lay outside the gene matches. The CDR3 loop is CASSPYWEGGEQFF. In nucleotides, the CDR3 is TGTGCCAGCTCACCCTATTGGGAGGGCGGTGAGCAGTTCTTC.

V and J are TRBV7-3 and TRBJ1-2; TRBD1 is a possible D gene (5 bases). Germline CDR1 SGHTA, CDR2 FQGTGA. This CDR3 region has 13 residues. Deletions cut 6 bases from V and 8 bases from J, with 16 bases between. Written as DNA, the CDR3 is TGTGCCAGCAGTTCTTCCTCCGGGGGAGGCTACACCTTC. Amino acid sequence: CASSSSSGGGYTF.

This clonotype showed up many times. The chain joins TRBV5-1 to TRBJ2-1; no definite D call. Germline V gene data show CDR1 as SGHRS and CDR2 as YFSETQ. This CDR3 is 17 amino acids long. V gave up 4 bases and J gave up 0 bases, with 17 bases separating them. CDR3 sequence: CASSLRMESRSYNEQFF. CDR3 sequence (DNA): TGCGCCAGCAGCCTCCGGATGGAGAGTCGCTCCTACAATGAGCAGTTCTTC.

This clonotype was recorded at least ten times. The rearrangement joins TRBV2 to TRBJ1-6; D call uncertain. The CDR3 consists of 18 residues. Germline CDR1 SNHLY, CDR2 FYNNEI. V was pared by 8 bases and J by 0 bases, with 20 bases between. CDR3 in amino acids: CASQRGPAASSYNSPLHF. CDR3 in DNA: TGTGCCAGCCAAAGAGGGCCGGCCGCAAGCTCCTATAATTCACCCCTCCACTTT. Drawing the rest from reference TRBV2 and TRBJ1-6, the complete variable domain is EPEVTQTPSHQVTQMGQEVILRCVPISNHLYFYWYRQILGQKVEFLVSFYNNEISEKSEIFDDQFSVERPDGSNFTLKIRSTKLEDSAMYFCASQRGPAASSYNSPLHFGNGTRLTVT.

This clonotype was seen repeatedly, ten times or more. The chain uses TRBV27 and TRBJ2-1; 12 bases align to TRBD2. CDR3 size: 16 residues. Losses at the gene ends were 2 bases for V and 8 bases for J; bases not matched to a gene: 7. Germline CDR1 reads MNHEY; CDR2 reads SMNVEV (reference sequence). CDR3: CASSLAPSGRADEQFF. The DNA of the CDR3 is TGTGCCAGCAGTTTAGCCCCTAGCGGGAGGGCCGATGAGCAGTTCTTC.

The rearrangement uses TRBV10-2 and TRBJ2-3, with D hard to call. V lost 1 base and J lost 3, with 14 bases in between. CDR3 size: 16 residues. The germline V gene has CDR1 WSHSY and CDR2 SAAADI. The CDR3 DNA reads TGCGCCAGCAGTGAGTGGGCTATCCAACGGACAGATACGCAGTATTTT. It is translated as CASSEWAIQRTDTQYF.

Turning to this clonotype: A clone one base away is much larger, so this may be a read error. The chain carries TRBV12-5 and TRBJ2-7; the match to TRBD2 covers 10 bases. Germline trimming cut 5 bases from V and 3 bases from J; bases unmatched to any gene: 7. Looked up from germline, CDR1 is LGHNT and CDR2 is FRNRAP. This CDR3 contains 15 residues. The DNA of the CDR3 is TGTGCTAGTGGTACCGGACTAGCGGAGGGCTACGAGCAGTACTTC. Its translation is CASGTGLAEGYEQYF.

This clonotype was observed many times. The rearrangement links TRBV28 to TRBJ2-7; D gene unclear. V was shortened by 8 bases and J by 5 bases, with 19 bases between the two germline ends. The CDR3 is made up of 14 amino acids. Germline CDR1 MDHEN, CDR2 SYDVKM. The CDR3 coding sequence is TGTGCCAGCGGCCGGCCGAGTCTAGGCAACGAGCAGTACTTC. Protein: CASGRPSLGNEQYF.

This clonotype showed up many times. The chain has TRBV7-2 and TRBJ2-7; no reliable D call. Germline V CDR1 and CDR2: SGHTA, FQGNSA. Trimming took off 1 base at V and 0 bases at J, with 10 bases between the two ends. The CDR3 loop spans 15 amino acids. CDR3 loop: CASSLEQELSYEQYF. CDR3 coding DNA: TGTGCCAGCAGCTTAGAGCAGGAGCTCTCCTACGAGCAGTACTTC.

The chain joins TRBV19 to TRBJ2-1; D is undetermined. This CDR3 is built from 14 residues. The germline V gene encodes CDR1 LNHDA and CDR2 SQIVND (reference sequence). V lost 5 bases and J lost 1, with 9 bases in between. The CDR3, as DNA: TGTGCCAGTAGTTCTCCTAGATCCTACAATGAGCAGTTCTTC. This translates into CASSSPRSYNEQFF.

There are many counts of this clonotype. The genes are TRBV6-2 or TRBV6-3 and TRBJ1-5; D remains ambiguous. CDR1 is MNHEY, CDR2 SVGEGT, per germline. The CDR3 loop spans 13 amino acids. The ends were cut back, 6 bases at V and 2 bases at J, with 8 bases in the middle. This CDR3 is CASRIGGNQPQHF. CDR3 sequence (DNA): TGTGCCAGCAGGATCGGAGGCAATCAGCCCCAGCATTTT.

The chain employs TRBV9 and TRBJ1-1; D not certain. The V gene lost 4 bases and the J gene lost 9 bases, with 13 bases spanning the gap. This CDR3 comprises 12 residues. Germline V gives CDR1 SGDLS, CDR2 YYNGEE. CDR3 protein: CASSLGWEKAFF. For the CDR3, the DNA is TGTGCCAGCAGCTTAGGCTGGGAGAAAGCTTTCTTT.

This clonotype was detected ten times or more. The V gene is TRBV9, the J gene TRBJ1-1; tentatively, D is TRBD1 (5 bases). V was clipped by 2 bases and J by 4 bases, with 12 bases between them. CDR3 size: 14 residues. Germline V gene lookup returns CDR1 SGDLS and CDR2 YYNGEE. CDR3 amino acids: CASSVAGTSTEAFF. The CDR3 DNA follows: TGTGCCAGCAGCGTGGCAGGGACGAGCACTGAAGCTTTCTTT.

The rearrangement joins TRBV29-1 to TRBJ2-7; 8 positions agree with TRBD2. This CDR3 spans 15 amino acids. With V trimmed by 4 bases and J by 0 bases, 8 bases remained unmatched. CDR1 is SQVTM, CDR2 ANQGSEA, per germline. CDR3 DNA sequence: TGCAGCGTTGTGAACCCTAGCGGGCGCTCCTACGAGCAGTACTTC. As protein: CSVVNPSGRSYEQYF.

In its sample, this clonotype was seen a few times. As DNA, the CDR3 is TGTGCCAGTAGTATCGACAGCATCTCCTACGAGCAGTACTTC. Its translation is CASSIDSISYEQYF. This rearrangement joins TRBV19 to TRBJ2-7; a weak D match, TRBD1 (5 bases). V shed 3 bases and J shed 0 bases, with 9 bases lying between them. The CDR3 has 14 amino acids. Germline V gives CDR1 LNHDA, CDR2 SQIVND (reference sequence).

This clonotype was counted ten times or more. The rearrangement joins TRBV28 to TRBJ2-7, with 14 bases matching TRBD2. CDR3 size: 18 residues. Trimming took 5 bases from V and 1 from J; bases not matched to a gene: 10. Germline values: CDR1 MDHEN, CDR2 SYDVKM. CDR3 bases: TGTGCCAGCAGTCGACTAGCGGGAGGGACACCCCCTTCCTACGAGCAGTACTTC. Translated: CASSRLAGGTPPSYEQYF.

Many counts were recorded for this clonotype. V is TRBV7-9 and J is TRBJ1-6, with 7 positions matching TRBD1. This CDR3 has 17 residues. Trimming at V came to 0 bases and at J to 0 bases, leaving 2 bases not matched to a gene. The V gene's germline CDR1 is SEHNR and CDR2 FQNEAQ (reference sequence). The CDR3 loop is CASSLAGQSSYNSPLHF. CDR3 DNA sequence: TGTGCCAGCAGCTTAGCGGGACAGAGCTCCTATAATTCACCCCTCCACTTT.

This clonotype appeared a few times. The genes are TRBV28 and TRBJ2-7, with 7 positions matching TRBD1. Germline CDR1 MDHEN, CDR2 SYDVKM. The CDR3 covers 14 residues. The V gene end was trimmed by 2 bases and the J gene end by 2 bases; junction bases not matched to a gene: 3. Here the CDR3 reads CASSLPDRTYEQYF. In nucleotides, the CDR3 is TGTGCCAGCAGTTTACCGGACAGGACCTACGAGCAGTACTTC. Together with reference TRBV28 and TRBJ2-7, the CDR3 gives the full variable domain: DVKVTQSSRYLVKRTGEKVFLECVQDMDHENMFWYRQDPGLGLRLIYFSYDVKMKEKGDIPEGYSVSREKKERFSLILESASTNQTSMYLCASSLPDRTYEQYFGPGTRLTVT.